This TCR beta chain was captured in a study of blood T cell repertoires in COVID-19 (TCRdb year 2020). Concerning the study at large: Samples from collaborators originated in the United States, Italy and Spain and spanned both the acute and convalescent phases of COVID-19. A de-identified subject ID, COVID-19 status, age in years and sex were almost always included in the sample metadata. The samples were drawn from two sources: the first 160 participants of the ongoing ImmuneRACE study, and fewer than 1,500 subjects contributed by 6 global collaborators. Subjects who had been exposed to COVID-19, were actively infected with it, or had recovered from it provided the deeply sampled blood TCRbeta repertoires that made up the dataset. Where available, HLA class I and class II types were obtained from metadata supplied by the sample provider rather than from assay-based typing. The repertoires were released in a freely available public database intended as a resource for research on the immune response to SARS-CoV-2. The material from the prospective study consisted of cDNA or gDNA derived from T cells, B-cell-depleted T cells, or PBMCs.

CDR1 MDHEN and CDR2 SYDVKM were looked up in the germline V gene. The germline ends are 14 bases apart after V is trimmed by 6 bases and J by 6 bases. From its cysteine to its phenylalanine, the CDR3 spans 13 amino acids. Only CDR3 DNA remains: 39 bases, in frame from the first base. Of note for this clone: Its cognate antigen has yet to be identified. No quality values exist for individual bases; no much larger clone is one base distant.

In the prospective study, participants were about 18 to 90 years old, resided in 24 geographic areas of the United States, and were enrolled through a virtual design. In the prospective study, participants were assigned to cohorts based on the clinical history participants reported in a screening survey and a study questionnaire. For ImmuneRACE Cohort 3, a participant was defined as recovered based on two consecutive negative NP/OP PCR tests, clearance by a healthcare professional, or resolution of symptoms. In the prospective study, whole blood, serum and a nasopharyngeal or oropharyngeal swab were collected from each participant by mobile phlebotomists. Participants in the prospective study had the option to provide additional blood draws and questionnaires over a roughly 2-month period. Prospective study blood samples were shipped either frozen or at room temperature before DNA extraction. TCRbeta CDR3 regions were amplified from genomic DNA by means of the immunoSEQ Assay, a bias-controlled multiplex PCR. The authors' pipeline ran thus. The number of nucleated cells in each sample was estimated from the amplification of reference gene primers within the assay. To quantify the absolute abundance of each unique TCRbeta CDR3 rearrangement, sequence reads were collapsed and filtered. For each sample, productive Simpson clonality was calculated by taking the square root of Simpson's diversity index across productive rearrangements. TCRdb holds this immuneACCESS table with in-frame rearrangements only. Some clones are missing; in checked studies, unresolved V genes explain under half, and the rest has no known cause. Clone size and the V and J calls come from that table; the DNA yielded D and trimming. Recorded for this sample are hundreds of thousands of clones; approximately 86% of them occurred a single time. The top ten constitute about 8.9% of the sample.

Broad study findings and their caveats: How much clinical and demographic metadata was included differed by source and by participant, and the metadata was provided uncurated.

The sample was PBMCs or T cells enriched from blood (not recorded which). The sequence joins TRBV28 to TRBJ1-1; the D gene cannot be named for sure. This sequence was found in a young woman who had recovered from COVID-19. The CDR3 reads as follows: CASRAPWRSEAFF. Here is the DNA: TGTGCCAGCAGAGCTCCATGGAGGTCTGAAGCTTTCTTT.